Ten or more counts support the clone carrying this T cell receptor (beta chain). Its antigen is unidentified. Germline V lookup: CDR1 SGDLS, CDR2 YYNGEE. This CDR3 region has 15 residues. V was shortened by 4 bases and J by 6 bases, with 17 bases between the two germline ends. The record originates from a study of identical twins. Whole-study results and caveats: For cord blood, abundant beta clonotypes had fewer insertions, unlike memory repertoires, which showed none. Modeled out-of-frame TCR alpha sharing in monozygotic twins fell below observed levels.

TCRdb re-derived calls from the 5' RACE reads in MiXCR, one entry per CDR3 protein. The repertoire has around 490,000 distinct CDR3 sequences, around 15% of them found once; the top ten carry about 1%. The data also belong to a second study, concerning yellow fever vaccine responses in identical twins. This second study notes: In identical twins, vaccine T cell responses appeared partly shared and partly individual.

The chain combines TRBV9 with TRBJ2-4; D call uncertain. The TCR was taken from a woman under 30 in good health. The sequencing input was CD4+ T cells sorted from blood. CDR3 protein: CASSPRPDTINIQYF. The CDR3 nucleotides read TGTGCCAGCAGCCCGCGACCAGACACAATAAACATTCAGTACTTC.